These 11 T cell receptor beta chains were sequenced from one sample in a study of blood T cell repertoires in COVID-19. Assay used: immunoSEQ multiplex PCR; TCRdb lists only in-frame clones, some missing. This table holds some 190,000 clones, around nine tenths found once. Sequencing used peripheral blood. The receptors come from a man aged 18-30 years with active or convalescent COVID-19.

This chain links TRBV6-2 or TRBV6-3 with TRBJ1-5; 8 bases match TRBD1. The CDR3 is made up of 17 amino acids. The germline CDR1 and CDR2 sequences are MNHEY and SVGEGT. V was clipped by 6 bases and J by 0 bases; unmatched bases: 10. The CDR3 loop reads CASSPGQGGRSNQPQHF. The CDR3 coding sequence is TGTGCCAGCAGCCCCGGACAGGGCGGGCGTAGCAATCAGCCCCAGCATTTT.

The chain couples TRBV15 to TRBJ2-5, with D possibly TRBD1 on 5 matching bases. The CDR3 loop spans 12 amino acids. Germline assignment: CDR1 LNHNV and CDR2 YYDKDF (reference sequence). V shed 6 bases and J shed 3 bases, with 8 bases lying between them. CDR3 in DNA: TGTGCCACCAGTAGGGGAAAAGAGACCCAGTACTTC. As protein: CATSRGKETQYF.

The rearrangement links TRBV6-2 or TRBV6-3 to TRBJ2-7; a weak D match, TRBD2 (6 bases). The CDR3 is 20 amino acids. The V gene lost 5 bases and the J gene lost 5 bases, with 34 bases spanning the gap. Germline assignment: CDR1 MNHEY and CDR2 SVGEGT. The CDR3 DNA reads TGTGCCAGCAGTACGAATTTCGATTCCGGGACTGTCAAAGTCATGGACGAGCAGTACTTC. Translation gives CASSTNFDSGTVKVMDEQYF.

The chain links TRBV5-1 to TRBJ2-1, with D perhaps matching TRBD2 (5 bases). The V end lost 0 bases, the J end lost 4 bases, and 11 bases lay between the germline ends. There are 15 residues in the CDR3. In germline, CDR1 is SGHRS, CDR2 YFSETQ. This CDR3 reads CASSLALAPYNEQFF. The CDR3 nucleotides are TGCGCCAGCAGCTTGGCGCTAGCACCATACAATGAGCAGTTCTTC.

This chain connects TRBV14 to TRBJ2-1; 9 bases fit TRBD2. From germline, CDR1 is SGHDN and CDR2 FVKESK. This CDR3 has 20 residues. After removal of 0 bases from V and 2 bases from J, the junction contained 14 bases not matched to a gene. DNA for the CDR3: TGTGCCAGCAGCCAAGATTGGGGTAGCGGGAGAAATAGTCCCTACAATGAGCAGTTCTTC. It encodes CASSQDWGSGRNSPYNEQFF.

This sequence joins TRBV19 and TRBJ2-7, with 11 bases identical to TRBD1. This CDR3 is 14 amino acids long. Germline assignment: CDR1 LNHDA and CDR2 SQIVND (reference sequence). Trimming cost V 6 bases and J 4 bases; bases outside gene matches: 5. The CDR3 loop is CASRRGQGDYEQYF. The CDR3 DNA is TGTGCCAGTAGAAGGGGACAGGGGGATTACGAGCAGTACTTC.

The chain employs TRBV5-1 and TRBJ1-4, with D hard to call. Germline-derived CDR1 and CDR2 are SGHRS and YFSETQ. Trimming cost V 4 bases and J 5 bases, with 9 bases left between them. This CDR3 is 13 amino acids long. CDR3 region: CASSPKRNEKLFF. The CDR3 DNA is TGCGCCAGCAGCCCGAAGAGAAATGAAAAACTGTTTTTT.

The sample holds one count of this clone. The chain carries TRBV6-6 and TRBJ1-1, with 8 bases aligning to TRBD1. Germline CDR1 is MNHNY and CDR2 is SVGAGI (reference sequence). V gave up 5 bases and J gave up 11 bases; unmatched junction bases: 10. The CDR3 is 13 residues long. In DNA, the CDR3 is TGTGCCAGCAGTACCGGGACAGGTAGCAAGGCTTTCTTT. Its translation: CASSTGTGSKAFF.

The rearrangement uses TRBV7-9 and TRBJ1-4; 12 bases match TRBD1. The V and J ends lost 7 bases and 7 bases, in that order; junction bases with no gene match: 4. Germline V gene data show CDR1 as SEHNR and CDR2 as FQNEAQ (reference sequence). The CDR3 length is 14 residues. CDR3 in amino acids: CASIGTGGTEKLFF. In DNA form, the CDR3 reads TGTGCCAGCATAGGGACAGGGGGCACTGAAAAACTGTTTTTT.

This clone was seen just once. The V and J genes are TRBV18 and TRBJ2-2; perhaps TRBD1 as D (5 bases). This CDR3 contains 13 residues. CDR1 is KGHSH, CDR2 LQKENI, per germline. V was cut by 3 bases and J by 6 bases, with 8 bases left in between. Here the CDR3 DNA reads TGTGCCAGCTCACCGCAGGGATCCGGGGAGCTGTTTTTT. This sequence encodes CASSPQGSGELFF.

On this clone itself: In the same sample, other DNA sequences code for this CDR3. The chain recombines TRBV29-1 with TRBJ1-5; unclear D gene. The germline V and J ends were trimmed by 4 bases and 2 bases, with 6 bases remaining between them. Germline V gives CDR1 SQVTM, CDR2 ANQGSEA. The CDR3 extends over 12 amino acids. The CDR3 here is CSVGQGNQPQHF. CDR3 coding DNA: TGCAGCGTTGGGCAGGGCAATCAGCCCCAGCATTTT.